The sequence of this T cell receptor (beta chain) was determined in a study of OX40 agonist ivuxolimab in advanced cancers. The study's findings and limits: Researchers report that CD8+ T cells had, on average, more expanded clones than CD4+.

Concerning this clone: Its specificity is not known.

The germline V gene has CDR1 MNHNS and CDR2 SASEGT. The length of the CDR3 is 13 residues. The V end lost 3 bases, the J end lost 2 bases, and 7 bases lay between the germline ends. Patients who had autoimmune disease history or got systemic immunosuppression were left out. Sampled blood was obtained at baseline, cycle 4 day 1, and cycle 7 day 1. The data were produced by immunoSEQ multiplex PCR, yet TCRdb's version contains in-frame clones alone and is incomplete. Among roughly 58,000 clones listed, 84% were seen once. The chain joins TRBV6-1 to TRBJ2-5, with unresolved D. The sequence derives from an adult with an advanced solid tumor such as melanoma, head and neck, liver or kidney cancer. Material: CD4+ or CD8+ T cells sorted from blood, obtained in a trial of the OX40 agonist ivuxolimab. CDR3 coding DNA: TGTGCCAGCAGTGATGTACAGCAAGAGACCCAGTACTTC. As protein: CASSDVQQETQYF.